The next 14 T cell receptor beta chains were all read from a single sample in a study of cytomegalovirus exposure and HLA in healthy donors. Sequencing used immunoSEQ multiplex PCR; TCRdb keeps in-frame clones, though not all of them. Of approximately 260,000 clones listed, around 86% are singletons. Material: PBMCs. Source of these receptors: a woman under 30 in good health and CMV-seronegative.

J is TRBJ2-7 and V is TRBV28, with 7 positions matching TRBD1. CDR1 is MDHEN, CDR2 SYDVKM, per germline. The length of the CDR3 is 13 residues. J gave up 3 bases and V 6 bases, and 5 bases lay outside the gene matches. The CDR3: CASRPGQLYEQYF. CDR3 nucleotide sequence: TGTGCCAGCAGACCGGGACAGCTCTACGAGCAGTACTTC.

The chain links TRBV4-1 to TRBJ2-1; 7 bases agree with TRBD2. The CDR3 covers 15 residues. The J segment lost 5 bases and the V segment lost 3 bases, leaving 7 bases of the junction unmatched. Per germline, CDR1 MGHRA and CDR2 YSYEKL. CDR3 nucleotide sequence: TGCGCCAGCAGCCACTTAGCGGGTAACCACAATGAGCAGTTCTTC. It encodes CASSHLAGNHNEQFF.

The V gene is TRBV9, the J gene TRBJ1-6, with 10 positions matching TRBD1. The CDR3 extends over 15 amino acids. Trimming cost V 3 bases and J 3 bases; bases outside gene matches: 0. Germline loops: CDR1 SGDLS, CDR2 YYNGEE. CDR3 nucleotide sequence: TGTGCCAGCAGCGGGGACAGGGGCTATAATTCACCCCTCCACTTT. Translating gives CASSGDRGYNSPLHF.

In DNA form, the CDR3 reads TGCGCCAGCGGGGAGGCGCGGGGCTACACCTTC. Its translation: CASGEARGYTF. The chain links TRBV5-1 to TRBJ1-2; unclear D gene. This CDR3 contains 11 residues. Germline values: CDR1 SGHRS, CDR2 YFSETQ. Trimming removed 7 bases from V and 8 bases from J, with 12 bases in between.

This sequence joins TRBV9 and TRBJ2-1; D is undetermined. CDR1 is SGDLS and CDR2 is YYNGEE in the germline V gene. The V and J ends lost 0 bases and 7 bases respectively, with 8 bases between them. The CDR3 runs 13 residues. The CDR3 bases are TGTGCCAGCAGCGTAGCCGAACTTAATGAGCAGTTCTTC. Amino acid sequence: CASSVAELNEQFF.

The chain is built from TRBV27 and TRBJ1-2, with D possibly matching TRBD1 (6 bases). Trimming cost V 2 bases and J 4 bases, with 14 bases left between them. CDR1 and CDR2 (germline): MNHEY, SMNVEV (reference sequence). The CDR3 consists of 15 residues. The CDR3, as DNA: TGTGCCAGCAGTTTAAAAGGGGGGGGAGGCTATGGCTACACCTTC. Encoded protein: CASSLKGGGGYGYTF.

J is TRBJ2-1 and V is TRBV7-9, with 8 bases aligning to TRBD2. The CDR3 is made up of 18 amino acids. The V gene end was trimmed by 5 bases and the J gene end by 4 bases; junction bases not matched to a gene: 16. Germline V gene sequence: CDR1 SEHNR, CDR2 FQNEAQ (reference sequence). The DNA of the CDR3 is TGTGCCAGCAGCCGTGGATCTTGGACTAGCCCCTCTTACAATGAGCAGTTCTTC. Translating it yields CASSRGSWTSPSYNEQFF.

The V call is TRBV6-1, the J call TRBJ2-7; D remains unclear. The CDR3 spans 11 residues. CDR1 is MNHNS and CDR2 is SASEGT in the germline V gene. Deletions cut 6 bases from V and 1 base from J, with 4 bases between. This CDR3 is CASSQSYEQYF. The CDR3 coding sequence is TGTGCCAGCAGCCAATCCTACGAGCAGTACTTC.

This clone occurred a few times. The rearrangement links TRBV28 to TRBJ1-5, with unresolved D. V was shortened by 5 bases and J by 1 base, with 21 bases between the two germline ends. Per the germline V gene, CDR1 is MDHEN and CDR2 is SYDVKM. The length of the CDR3 is 18 residues. This CDR3 reads CASSHLRLLPWSNQPQHF. As DNA, the CDR3 is TGTGCCAGCAGTCATTTGAGACTGCTGCCTTGGAGCAATCAGCCCCAGCATTTT.

This clone was detected once. This chain joins TRBV30 and TRBJ2-3; D ambiguous. This CDR3 has 11 residues. Germline loops: CDR1 GTSNPN, CDR2 SVGIG (reference sequence). The V end lost 0 bases, the J end lost 5 bases, and 3 bases lay between the germline ends. The CDR3: CAWSVVDTQYF. The CDR3 region has the DNA TGTGCCTGGAGTGTCGTAGATACGCAGTATTTT.

The V call is TRBV5-1, the J call TRBJ2-7, with a tentative D call TRBD2 (6 bases). Germline V lookup: CDR1 SGHRS, CDR2 YFSETQ. This CDR3 is 13 amino acids long. V lost 2 bases, J lost 5 bases, and 11 bases lay in between. For the CDR3, the DNA is TGCGCCAGCAGCTTCGGGGGTCGGAACGAGCAGTACTTC. Amino acids: CASSFGGRNEQYF.

The genes are TRBV5-3 and TRBJ1-2, with TRBD1 identical over 8 bases. TRBV5-3 is sorted into the ORF group, with uncertain function. V gave up 5 bases and J gave up 3 bases; unmatched junction bases: 3. The CDR3 sequence is 13 residues long. The CDR3 DNA reads as TGTGCCAGAAGGCCGGACAGGGACTATGGCTACACCTTC. Protein sequence: CARRPDRDYGYTF.

This chain links TRBV27 with TRBJ1-1; D might be TRBD1 (5 bases). The V end was cut by 4 bases, the J end by 5 bases, with 32 bases between. In germline, CDR1 is MNHEY, CDR2 SMNVEV (reference sequence). The CDR3 loop spans 20 amino acids. CDR3 sequence: CASSWSGAGRGTAAGTEAFF. The DNA for the CDR3 is TGTGCCAGCAGTTGGTCCGGTGCAGGGCGGGGAACGGCGGCCGGGACTGAAGCTTTCTTT.

The V call is TRBV7-3, the J call TRBJ1-2; D call uncertain. The V gene lost 2 bases and the J gene lost 2 bases, with 12 bases spanning the gap. The CDR3 consists of 15 residues. CDR1 and CDR2 (germline): SGHTA, FQGTGA. The DNA of the CDR3 is TGTGCCAGCAGCTTAGGGCCGAACCCAAACTATGGCTACACCTTC. Translating gives CASSLGPNPNYGYTF.